The next 27 T cell receptor beta chains were all read from a single sample in a study of T-cell memory formation after mild COVID-19. TCRdb reprocessed the 5' RACE reads with MiXCR, giving one entry per CDR3 protein. The repertoire has tens of thousands of distinct CDR3 sequences, more than 11% of them found once; the top ten carry about 33%. The sample comprised PBMCs or a T cell subset sorted from them (not recorded which). The source of these receptors is an adult woman who had mild COVID-19 (a few samples of this study predate the infection). Cell type and time point are not known.

The rearrangement links TRBV12-3 or TRBV12-4 to TRBJ2-1; tentative D call: TRBD1 (6 bases). V was pared by 1 base and J by 8 bases, with 18 bases between. This CDR3 has 16 amino acids. The CDR3 region has the DNA TGTGCCAGCAGTTTAGTGAGTCCTGGGGGCACAGATGAGCAGTTCTTC. Its protein is CASSLVSPGGTDEQFF.

The chain couples TRBV7-7 to TRBJ2-3; 8 nucleotides agree with TRBD2. Per the germline V gene, CDR1 is SSHAT and CDR2 is FNYEAQ (reference sequence). V lost 1 base, J lost 3 bases, and 6 bases stayed unmatched. The CDR3 consists of 16 residues. CDR3 sequence: CASSLGLAGPTDTQYF. The DNA for the CDR3 is TGTGCCAGCAGCTTAGGATTAGCGGGGCCGACAGATACGCAGTATTTT.

As to this clonotype: A much more abundant neighbour one base away suggests this may be a read error. The chain recombines TRBV6-4 with TRBJ1-1, with D uncertain. The CDR3 extends over 15 amino acids. Trimming cost V 4 bases and J 1 base, with 13 bases left between them. CDR1 MRHNA and CDR2 SNTAGT come from the germline V gene. The chain's CDR3 is CASSVEQGWNTEAFF. Here the CDR3 DNA reads TGTGCCAGCAGTGTAGAACAAGGGTGGAACACTGAAGCTTTCTTT.

This clonotype was picked up a small number of times. The rearrangement uses TRBV9 and TRBJ2-7; no clear D. The CDR3 runs to 13 residues. In germline, CDR1 is SGDLS, CDR2 YYNGEE. The V gene lost 4 bases and the J gene lost 2 bases, with 10 bases spanning the gap. CDR3 in amino acids: CASSPRAAYEQYF. DNA for the CDR3: TGTGCCAGCAGCCCTAGGGCCGCCTACGAGCAGTACTTC.

This clonotype was observed a few times. The genes are TRBV29-1 and TRBJ2-7; D possibly matches TRBD1 or TRBD2 (6 bases each). Trimming removed 1 base from V and 1 base from J, with 11 bases in between. This CDR3 contains 14 residues. Germline V gene lookup returns CDR1 SQVTM and CDR2 ANQGSEA. The CDR3 region has the DNA TGCAGCGTTGAAGGGGGGGCCTCATCCTACGAGCAGTACTTC. As protein: CSVEGGASSYEQYF.

This clonotype was counted a few times. V usage is TRBV30 and J usage is TRBJ1-4; TRBD1 might be the D (6 bases). The CDR3 contains 14 residues. Germline V gene lookup returns CDR1 GTSNPN and CDR2 SVGIG (reference sequence). V gave up 0 bases and J gave up 8 bases, with 13 bases separating them. The CDR3 DNA reads TGTGCCTGGAGTGTCCAGGGGCCGAAAGAAAAACTGTTTTTT. It encodes CAWSVQGPKEKLFF.

This clonotype was observed a handful of times. The chain recombines TRBV12-3 or TRBV12-4 with TRBJ2-3; TRBD1 matches at 7 bases. The CDR3 runs 12 residues. Trimming cost V 7 bases and J 5 bases; bases outside gene matches: 3. The CDR3 reads CASTTGVDTQYF. CDR3 DNA: TGTGCCAGCACCACAGGGGTAGATACGCAGTATTTT.

A few counts support this clonotype. The rearrangement links TRBV6-5 to TRBJ2-1; D uncertain. Germline V gene data show CDR1 as MNHEY and CDR2 as SVGAGI. Deletions cut 4 bases from V and 0 bases from J, with 10 bases between. CDR3 length equals 15 residues. The CDR3 reads CASSFTPRSYNEQFF. The CDR3 coding sequence is TGTGCCAGCAGTTTCACCCCCCGCTCCTACAATGAGCAGTTCTTC.

As DNA, the CDR3 is TGTGCCAGCAGCCGCGGGGACTCCTACGAGCAGTACTTC. Translation gives CASSRGDSYEQYF. The chain couples TRBV7-9 to TRBJ2-7, with a possible D match to TRBD2 (6 bases). The V end was cut by 5 bases, the J end by 0 bases, with 8 bases between. The germline V gene has CDR1 SEHNR and CDR2 FQNEAQ (reference sequence). The CDR3 contains 13 residues.

This clonotype was counted a few times. The chain is built from TRBV9 and TRBJ2-1, with 7 bases identical to TRBD1. The CDR3 runs 16 residues. CDR1 and CDR2 (germline): SGDLS, YYNGEE. V lost 4 bases and J lost 4; bases outside the gene matches: 11. This chain's CDR3 is CASSPPGGMRYNEQFF. As DNA, the CDR3 is TGTGCCAGCAGCCCCCCAGGGGGTATGAGGTACAATGAGCAGTTCTTC.

This chain uses TRBV29-1 with TRBJ1-1, with D unclear. CDR1 is SQVTM, CDR2 ANQGSEA, per germline. The ends were cut back, 7 bases at V and 3 bases at J, with 18 bases in the middle. The CDR3 totals 14 residues. The CDR3 bases are TGCAGCGGGGGAGCATCCCGAGCTCACACTGAAGCTTTCTTT. Amino acid sequence: CSGGASRAHTEAFF.

This clonotype was found a few times. The DNA for the CDR3 is TGCAGCGTCGGCACCCCGGGACAACGAGTAGAGACCCAGTACTTC. It yields the protein CSVGTPGQRVETQYF. The chain uses TRBV29-1 and TRBJ2-5; D possibly corresponds to TRBD1 (6 bases). CDR3 length equals 15 residues. V lost 6 bases to trimming and J lost 4 bases, with 21 bases between them. Looked up from germline, CDR1 is SQVTM and CDR2 is ANQGSEA.

The V call is TRBV11-2, the J call TRBJ2-5; TRBD2 matches 8 bases. CDR1 and CDR2 from the germline V gene are SGHAT and FQNNGV. J gave up 4 bases and V 3 bases, and 7 bases lay outside the gene matches. The CDR3 is 15 residues long. The DNA of the CDR3 is TGTGCCAGCAGCTTCGGACTAGCAGTAGGAGAGACCCAGTACTTC. It yields the protein CASSFGLAVGETQYF.

V usage is TRBV19 and J usage is TRBJ2-2; D call uncertain. Germline V CDR1 and CDR2: LNHDA, SQIVND (reference sequence). This CDR3 is 13 amino acids long. With 5 bases removed from V and 0 bases from J, the gap between germline ends came to 4 bases. CDR3 DNA: TGTGCCAGTAGTCATCCGAACACCGGGGAGCTGTTTTTT. It is translated as CASSHPNTGELFF.

The chain carries TRBV7-2 and TRBJ2-7; 11 bases map to TRBD2. The J segment lost 3 bases and the V segment lost 5 bases, leaving 6 bases of the junction unmatched. CDR3 length: 15 amino acids. CDR1 and CDR2 from the germline V gene are SGHTA and FQGNSA. The chain's CDR3 is CASSTTSGSIYEQYF. Here the CDR3 DNA reads TGTGCCAGCAGCACCACTAGCGGGAGTATCTACGAGCAGTACTTC.

V is TRBV7-9 and J is TRBJ2-1; TRBD2 might be the D (6 bases). The CDR3 runs to 13 residues. Trimming took 5 bases from V and 9 from J, leaving 14 bases between them. Looked up from germline, CDR1 is SEHNR and CDR2 is FQNEAQ (reference sequence). Written as DNA, the CDR3 is TGTGCCAGCAGCCGCGGGGTTGGGGGTGAGCAGTTCTTC. Residues: CASSRGVGGEQFF.

The chain links TRBV6-5 to TRBJ2-3, with 7 bases matching TRBD2. The CDR3 covers 15 residues. The ends lost 2 bases at V and 2 bases at J; junction bases unmatched: 4. Germline V CDR1 and CDR2: MNHEY, SVGAGI. CDR3 nucleotides: TGTGCCAGCAGTTACGCGGGAGCGGACACAGATACGCAGTATTTT. Its translation is CASSYAGADTDTQYF.

V and J are TRBV7-6 and TRBJ1-3, with no clear D. The CDR3 spans 13 residues. V was pared by 2 bases and J by 2 bases, with 4 bases between. Germline lookup yields CDR1 SGHVS and CDR2 FNYEAQ. In DNA, the CDR3 is TGTGCCAGCAGCTTACAGACTGGAAACACCATATATTTT. It is translated as CASSLQTGNTIYF. The variable domain in full, completed from reference TRBV7-6 and TRBJ1-3, reads GAGVSQSPRYKVTKRGQDVALRCDPISGHVSLYWYRQALGQGPEFLTYFNYEAQQDKSGLPNDRFSAERPEGSISTLTIQRTEQRDSAMYRCASSLQTGNTIYFGEGSWLTVV.

J is TRBJ2-3 and V is TRBV20-1; D is unresolved. Germline lookup yields CDR1 DFQATT and CDR2 SNEGSKA (reference sequence). Trimming removed 0 bases from V and 5 bases from J, with 21 bases in between. CDR3 length: 17 amino acids. CDR3 sequence (DNA): TGCAGTGCTAGAGATCTAATCGCAGGCGGAATACTAGATACGCAGTATTTT. This translates into CSARDLIAGGILDTQYF.

The genes are TRBV20-1 and TRBJ2-7, with D possibly being TRBD1 (6 bases). This CDR3 has 14 amino acids. Trimming took off 4 bases at V and 3 bases at J, with 16 bases between the two ends. CDR1 is DFQATT and CDR2 is SNEGSKA in the germline V gene (reference sequence). The CDR3 spells CSATDSQRGYEQYF. The CDR3 region has the DNA TGCAGTGCTACGGACAGCCAACGGGGCTACGAGCAGTACTTC.

The chain recombines TRBV12-3 or TRBV12-4 with TRBJ2-1; 9 nucleotides match TRBD2. The CDR3 spans 14 residues. J gave up 8 bases and V 1 base, and 3 bases lay outside the gene matches. CDR3 loop: CASSLGAGGYEQFF. The CDR3 DNA is TGTGCCAGCAGTTTAGGGGCGGGGGGGTATGAGCAGTTCTTC.

V is TRBV20-1 and J is TRBJ1-1; no clear D. Germline CDR1 DFQATT, CDR2 SNEGSKA (reference sequence). The V gene lost 0 bases and the J gene lost 0 bases, with 8 bases spanning the gap. The CDR3 runs 14 residues. In DNA, the CDR3 is TGCAGTGCTAGAGACTCGGACCTGAACACTGAAGCTTTCTTT. It is translated as CSARDSDLNTEAFF.

This clonotype showed up just a few times. The gene calls are TRBV7-8 and TRBJ2-1; no firm D call. Germline lookup yields CDR1 SGHVS and CDR2 FQNEAQ. Trimming stripped 5 bases from V and 9 bases from J, with 8 bases between. This CDR3 has 11 amino acids. CDR3 residues: CASSHGPEQFF. CDR3 bases: TGTGCCAGCAGCCATGGCCCTGAGCAGTTCTTC.

V and J are TRBV20-1 and TRBJ1-1; a weak D match, TRBD1 (5 bases). CDR3 length: 12 residues. Germline V gene lookup returns CDR1 DFQATT and CDR2 SNEGSKA (reference sequence). The V end was cut by 0 bases, the J end by 5 bases, with 7 bases between. The CDR3 loop is CSARDGGTEAFF. CDR3 bases: TGCAGTGCTAGAGATGGGGGGACTGAAGCTTTCTTT.

The CDR3 protein is CASSLRPSGVQETQYF. For the CDR3, the DNA is TGTGCCAGCAGTTTACGTCCTAGCGGGGTGCAAGAGACCCAGTACTTC. The rearrangement uses TRBV12-3 or TRBV12-4 and TRBJ2-5, with 9 bases aligning to TRBD2. The CDR3 length is 16 residues. The J segment lost 2 bases and the V segment lost 2 bases, leaving 6 bases of the junction unmatched.

This clonotype came up many times. The chain carries TRBV5-1 and TRBJ2-1; 12 nucleotides match TRBD2. The V and J ends lost 0 bases and 4 bases, in that order; junction bases with no gene match: 2. This CDR3 region has 16 residues. Per germline, CDR1 SGHRS and CDR2 YFSETQ. The CDR3 DNA is TGCGCCAGCAGCTTGGGGACTAGCGGGGCTTACAATGAGCAGTTCTTC. Translating it yields CASSLGTSGAYNEQFF.

The chain has TRBV6-2 or TRBV6-3 and TRBJ2-7; D gene uncertain. Germline V CDR1 and CDR2: MNHEY, SVGEGT. Trimming left V 3 bases short and J 2 bases short, with 14 bases between. The CDR3 sequence is 15 residues long. CDR3 region: CASSYATTGAYEQYF. For the CDR3, the DNA is TGTGCCAGCAGTTATGCCACCACGGGTGCCTACGAGCAGTACTTC.